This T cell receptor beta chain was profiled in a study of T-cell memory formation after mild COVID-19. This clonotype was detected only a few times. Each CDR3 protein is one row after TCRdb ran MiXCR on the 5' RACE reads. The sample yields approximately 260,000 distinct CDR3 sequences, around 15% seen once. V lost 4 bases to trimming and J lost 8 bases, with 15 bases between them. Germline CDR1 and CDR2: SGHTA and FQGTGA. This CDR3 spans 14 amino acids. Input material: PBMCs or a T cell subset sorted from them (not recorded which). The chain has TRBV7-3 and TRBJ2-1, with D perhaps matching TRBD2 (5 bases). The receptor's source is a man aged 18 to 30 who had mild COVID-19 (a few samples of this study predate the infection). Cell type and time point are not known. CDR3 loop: CASSSLLGSDEQFF. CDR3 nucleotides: TGTGCCAGCAGCTCCCTACTGGGGAGTGATGAGCAGTTCTTC.